The text below deals with one TCR beta chain. Its specificity is not known. 13 Jbeta primers and 60 Vbeta primers were used for the PCR. Some clones are missing from TCRdb's copy, which holds only in-frame ones; the method was immunoSEQ multiplex PCR. The table includes about 170,000 clones, almost 80% detected once. This sample is part of a study of cytomegalovirus exposure and HLA in healthy donors. Points from the study as a whole: Among TCR beta chains, those listed as cytomegalovirus-associated numbered under 200.

Per the germline V gene, CDR1 is MNHNY and CDR2 is SVGAGI (reference sequence). The CDR3 totals 14 residues. V was trimmed by 1 base and J by 5 bases, leaving 11 bases between them. The sequence derives from a man aged 35-49 years in good health and CMV-seropositive. The chain joins TRBV6-6 to TRBJ1-2; D not certain. The sample consisted of PBMCs. In DNA, the CDR3 is TGTGCCAGCAGTTACTTCCGGGGAGAGTATGGCTACACCTTC. Translated, it gives CASSYFRGEYGYTF.